This record looks at one TCR beta chain sequence and its context. The target of this receptor is not known. Base qualities are not at hand, and no much larger clone is one base apart. Genomic DNA was isolated from the sorted cells so that the TCRbeta CDR3 region could be sequenced. TCRbeta CDR3 regions were sequenced using the immunoSEQ Assay. TCRdb provides this immuneACCESS table in a form limited to in-frame rearrangements. Some clones are lacking; in checked studies, under half of them reflect an unresolved V gene, and why the rest are absent is not known. Recorded for this sample are 15,000 to 25,000 clones; 85% to 90% of them occurred a single time. The ten top clones hold 40% to 55% of the sample. The data are from a study of OX40 agonist ivuxolimab in advanced cancers. Some background on the complete study: Ivuxolimab was a fully human IgG2 agonistic monoclonal antibody targeting the costimulatory receptor OX40 (CD134). Intravenous ivuxolimab was administered to patients every 2 weeks at six dose levels: 0.01, 0.1, 0.3, 1.5, 3 and 10 mg/kg. In the dose-escalation cohort, roughly 80% of patients were male, and the mean age was roughly 60 years, with a range of roughly 23 to 85. Patients were allowed to have had prior anti-PD-1, anti-PD-L1 or anti-CTLA-4 therapy, and around 37% of the dose-escalation patients had previously received checkpoint inhibitors. Peripheral TCRbeta sequencing aimed to test whether ivuxolimab altered TCR sequence diversity and caused clonal T-cell expansion. The paper describes the monotherapy dose-escalation part (N ≈ 50 patients) of the phase I trial of ivuxolimab. Three dose-escalation patients achieved partial responses, one with hepatocellular carcinoma and two with cutaneous melanoma. Of the approximately 54 patients in dose escalation, about 20 had hepatocellular carcinoma, some 15 had melanoma, 9 had renal cell carcinoma and 9 had head and neck cancer.

Compared with germline, V lacks 4 bases and J lacks 6 bases; bases without a gene match: 7. Including the terminal cysteine and phenylalanine, the CDR3 comprises 16 residues. Just CDR3 DNA is preserved here, 48 bases in frame from base 1. Sequences LNHDA (CDR1) and SQIVND (CDR2) are obtained from the germline V gene (reference sequence). Patients with autoimmune disease history or receiving systemic immunosuppression were excluded from the trial. Peripheral blood for TCR sequencing was collected from all dose cohorts at baseline, on cycle 4 day 1, and on cycle 7 day 1. Samples came from an open-label, multicenter, first-in-human phase I dose-escalation trial of ivuxolimab. Adults with locally advanced or metastatic melanoma, renal cell, hepatocellular, or head and neck squamous cell carcinoma were enrolled in the trial. Before TCR sequencing, CD4+ T cells and CD8+ T cells from peripheral blood were sorted into separate populations.

The paper as a whole reports these results and caveats: In the 0.1-3.0 mg/kg groups, partial responders were among the patients with the lowest normalized peripheral clonal expansion, particularly in CD8+ T cells. Low levels of normalized T-cell clonal expansion were also shown by some nonresponding patients. At doses of 0.1 to 3.0 mg/kg, clonal expansion of both CD4+ and CD8+ blood T cells was observed from baseline to week 6. Which antigens the clonally expanded peripheral T cells were specific for was not determined. After ivuxolimab, CD8+ T cells had more expanded clones than CD4+ T cells on average.

Sample: CD4+ or CD8+ T cells sorted from blood, taken in a trial of the OX40 agonist ivuxolimab. The rearranged segments are TRBV19 and TRBJ2-3; TRBD2 aligns with 13 central bases. This TCR derives from an adult with an advanced solid tumor such as melanoma, head and neck, liver or kidney cancer. For the CDR3, the sequence is CASSTGLAGVWDTQYF. The DNA is TGTGCCAGTAGTACTGGACTAGCGGGAGTTTGGGATACGCAGTATTTT.